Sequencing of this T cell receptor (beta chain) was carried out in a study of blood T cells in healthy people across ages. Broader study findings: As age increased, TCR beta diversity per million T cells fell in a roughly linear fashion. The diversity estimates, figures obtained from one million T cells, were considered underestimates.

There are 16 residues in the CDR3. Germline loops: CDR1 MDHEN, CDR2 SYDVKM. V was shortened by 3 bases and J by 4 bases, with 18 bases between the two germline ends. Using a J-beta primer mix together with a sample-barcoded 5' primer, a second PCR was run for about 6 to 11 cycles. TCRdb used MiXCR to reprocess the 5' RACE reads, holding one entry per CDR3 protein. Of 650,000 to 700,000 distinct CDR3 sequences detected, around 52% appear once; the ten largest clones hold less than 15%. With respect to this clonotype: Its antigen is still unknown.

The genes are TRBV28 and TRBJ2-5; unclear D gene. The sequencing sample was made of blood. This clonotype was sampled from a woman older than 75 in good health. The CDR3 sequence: CASSLLGFGVGETQYF. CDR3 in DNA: TGTGCCAGCAGTTTGTTAGGATTTGGTGTCGGAGAGACCCAGTACTTC. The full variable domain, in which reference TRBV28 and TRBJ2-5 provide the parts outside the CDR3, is DVKVTQSSRYLVKRTGEKVFLECVQDMDHENMFWYRQDPGLGLRLIYFSYDVKMKEKGDIPEGYSVSREKKERFSLILESASTNQTSMYLCASSLLGFGVGETQYFGPGTRLLVL.